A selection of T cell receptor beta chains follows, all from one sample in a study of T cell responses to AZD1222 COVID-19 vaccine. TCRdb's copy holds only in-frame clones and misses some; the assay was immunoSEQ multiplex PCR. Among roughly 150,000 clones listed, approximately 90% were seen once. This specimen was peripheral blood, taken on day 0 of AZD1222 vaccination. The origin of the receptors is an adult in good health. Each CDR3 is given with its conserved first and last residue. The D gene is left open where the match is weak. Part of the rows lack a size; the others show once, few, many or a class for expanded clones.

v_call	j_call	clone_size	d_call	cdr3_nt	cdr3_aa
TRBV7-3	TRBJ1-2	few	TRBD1	TGTGCCAGCAGCTTAACGCCCCGATCGGGACAGAACTATGGCTACACCTTC	CASSLTPRSGQNYGYTF
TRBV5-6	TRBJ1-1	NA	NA	TGTGCCAGCAGCCCCCGGACCCGGGGGCCGACTGAAGCTTTCTTT	CASSPRTRGPTEAFF
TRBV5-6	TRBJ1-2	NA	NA	TGTGCCAGCAGCTCCTGGGGCAGCGGAAACTATGGCTACACCTTC	CASSSWGSGNYGYTF
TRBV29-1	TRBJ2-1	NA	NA	TGCAGCGTGTACGGGAGCTCCTACAATGAGCAGTTCTTC	CSVYGSSYNEQFF
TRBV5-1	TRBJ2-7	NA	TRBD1	TGCGCCAGCAGCTGGGGACAGGGCTACGAGCAGTACTTC	CASSWGQGYEQYF
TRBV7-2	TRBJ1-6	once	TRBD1	TGTGCCAGCAGCTTAGATAGACAGGGTAAATCACCCCTCCACTTT	CASSLDRQGKSPLHF
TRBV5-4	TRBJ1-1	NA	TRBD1	TGTGCCAGCAGCTTACCTCAGGGGGCAAACGCTGAAGCTTTCTTT	CASSLPQGANAEAFF
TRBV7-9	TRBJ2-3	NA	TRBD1	TGTGCCAGCAGCTCCCAAAACAGGGGTTCGGGAGATACGCAGTATTTT	CASSSQNRGSGDTQYF
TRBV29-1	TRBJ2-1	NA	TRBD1	TGCAGCTGGTGGACAGGGAACTACAATGAGCAGTTCTTC	CSWWTGNYNEQFF
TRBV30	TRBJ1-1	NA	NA	TGTGCCTGGAGTGGAATGGGGGTTGAAGCTTTCTTT	CAWSGMGVEAFF
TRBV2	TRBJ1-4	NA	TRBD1	TGTGCCAGCAGACAGGGGGGAAATGAAAAACTGTTTTTT	CASRQGGNEKLFF
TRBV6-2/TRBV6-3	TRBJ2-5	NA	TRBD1	TGTGCCAGCAGTTCCTCCGGGACAGGGATGGAAGAGACCCAGTACTTC	CASSSSGTGMEETQYF
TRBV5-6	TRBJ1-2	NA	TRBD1	TGTGCCAGCAGCCAAAACAGGGGACTCTATGGCTACACCTTC	CASSQNRGLYGYTF
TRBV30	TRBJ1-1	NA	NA	TGTGCCTGGAGTCCCCCGGGGAGCACTGAAGCTTTCTTT	CAWSPPGSTEAFF
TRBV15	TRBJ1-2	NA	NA	TGTGCCACCAGCAGAGTCAGGGCCTACTATGGCTACACCTTC	CATSRVRAYYGYTF
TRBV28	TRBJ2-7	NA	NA	TGTGCCAGCAGCCTTGCCTACGAGCAGTACTTC	CASSLAYEQYF
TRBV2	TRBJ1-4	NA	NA	TGTGCCAGCAGTGAATACGCGGCGAAAGCACTGTTTTTT	CASSEYAAKALFF
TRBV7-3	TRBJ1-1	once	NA	TGTGCCAGCAGCTTATTCGGGCGGGGCACTGAAGCTTTCTTT	CASSLFGRGTEAFF
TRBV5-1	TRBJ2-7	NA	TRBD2	TGCGCCAGCATGCGGGGGGGTACTAACTCCTACGAGCAGTACTTC	CASMRGGTNSYEQYF
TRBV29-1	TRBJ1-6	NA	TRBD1	TGCAGCGTTACGGACAGGGCGGGTTCACCCCTCCACTTT	CSVTDRAGSPLHF
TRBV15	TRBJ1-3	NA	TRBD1	TGTGCCACCAGCAGAACCGGGACAGGGTTAAACACCATATATTTT	CATSRTGTGLNTIYF
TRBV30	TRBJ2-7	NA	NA	TGTGCCTGGAGTGGGCGGGGAAACTACGAGCAGTACTTC	CAWSGRGNYEQYF
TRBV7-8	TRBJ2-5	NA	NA	TGTGCCAGCAGCTTACCGGGTACCCAAGAGACCCAGTACTTC	CASSLPGTQETQYF
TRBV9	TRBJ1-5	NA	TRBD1	TGTGCCAGCAGCGCGTCGGGGACAGGGGGGGAGCCCCAGCATTTT	CASSASGTGGEPQHF
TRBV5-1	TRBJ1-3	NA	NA	TGCGCCAGCAGCCAAAAGACAGCGAACTCTGGAAACACCATATATTTT	CASSQKTANSGNTIYF